Following are 23 T cell receptor beta chains from one sample sequenced in a study of technical replicates of blood from a handful of donors. TCRdb's table, derived via immunoSEQ multiplex PCR, lists solely in-frame clones and lacks some. The sample gives about 88,000 clones, 85% to 95% of which show up once; 0.2% to 0.3% is in the top ten. The sample consisted of T cells isolated from PBMCs. The receptors stem from a human donor in good health.

The chain couples TRBV2 to TRBJ2-2, with 9 positions matching TRBD2. This CDR3 region has 15 residues. J was trimmed by 2 bases and V by 4 bases; bases with no gene match: 2. The V gene's germline CDR1 is SNHLY and CDR2 FYNNEI. The CDR3 reads CASSGGLANTGELFF. In nucleotides, the CDR3 is TGTGCCAGCAGTGGGGGACTAGCAAACACCGGGGAGCTGTTTTTT.

The CDR3 here is CASTPDRQSSYNEQFF. CDR3 DNA sequence: TGTGCCAGCACCCCAGACAGGCAAAGCTCCTACAATGAGCAGTTCTTC. The chain combines TRBV2 with TRBJ2-1, with D possibly being TRBD1 (6 bases). This CDR3 spans 16 amino acids. Trimming cost V 7 bases and J 0 bases, with 16 bases left between them. Per germline, CDR1 SNHLY and CDR2 FYNNEI. The full variable domain, completed using reference TRBV2 and TRBJ2-1, is EPEVTQTPSHQVTQMGQEVILRCVPISNHLYFYWYRQILGQKVEFLVSFYNNEISEKSEIFDDQFSVERPDGSNFTLKIRSTKLEDSAMYFCASTPDRQSSYNEQFFGPGTRLTVL.

V usage is TRBV5-6 and J usage is TRBJ2-7, with 7 nucleotides matching TRBD1. J was trimmed by 0 bases and V by 7 bases; bases with no gene match: 7. CDR3 length: 14 amino acids. CDR1 is SGHDT, CDR2 YYEEEE, per germline. CDR3 sequence (DNA): TGTGCCAGCTGGGGGACAGTTTCCTCCTACGAGCAGTACTTC. Amino acid sequence: CASWGTVSSYEQYF.

The chain joins TRBV6-5 to TRBJ1-4; a possible D gene is TRBD1 (5 bases). Germline V gene sequence: CDR1 MNHEY, CDR2 SVGAGI. There are 14 residues in the CDR3. With 4 bases removed from V and 3 bases from J, the gap between germline ends came to 9 bases. The CDR3 region is CASSLQTANEKLFF. For the CDR3, the DNA is TGTGCCAGCAGTTTACAGACAGCTAATGAAAAACTGTTTTTT.

The chain employs TRBV19 and TRBJ2-5; D is perhaps TRBD2 (5 bases). There are 13 residues in the CDR3. V lost 3 bases and J 2 bases, leaving 7 bases between the germline ends. CDR1 is LNHDA, CDR2 SQIVND, per germline (reference sequence). DNA of the CDR3: TGTGCCAGTAGTATTGGGAGTCAAGAGACCCAGTACTTC. Encoded protein: CASSIGSQETQYF.

This chain joins TRBV4-1 and TRBJ1-2, with 7 nucleotides matching TRBD1. The CDR3 has 14 amino acids. Looked up from germline, CDR1 is MGHRA and CDR2 is YSYEKL. Unmatched junction bases numbered 4, after V lost 4 bases and J lost 2 bases. CDR3 coding DNA: TGCGCCAGCAGCCTCTCACAGGGGAACTATGGCTACACCTTC. This codes for CASSLSQGNYGYTF.

The rearrangement links TRBV19 to TRBJ2-7, with 7 bases identical to TRBD1. The CDR3 sequence is 16 residues long. CDR1 is LNHDA, CDR2 SQIVND, per germline (reference sequence). The trim removed 6 bases at V and 0 bases at J, leaving 11 bases unmatched. The CDR3 region is CASSPYRGLLSYEQYF. For the CDR3, the DNA is TGTGCCAGTAGCCCATATAGGGGGCTCCTCTCCTACGAGCAGTACTTC.

The chain combines TRBV6-1 with TRBJ2-1; TRBD2 matches 11 bases. The CDR3 runs to 16 residues. J gave up 3 bases and V 4 bases, and 5 bases lay outside the gene matches. Germline V gene data show CDR1 as MNHNS and CDR2 as SASEGT. The CDR3 sequence: CASSVISGGDYNEQFF. The CDR3 nucleotides are TGTGCCAGCAGTGTAATTAGCGGGGGGGACTACAATGAGCAGTTCTTC.

CDR3 sequence (DNA): TGTGCCAGCAGCCCCTACACCGGGGAGCTGTTTTTT. This sequence encodes CASSPYTGELFF. The rearrangement uses TRBV11-2 and TRBJ2-2; D not certain. This CDR3 is 12 amino acids long. Germline CDR1 SGHAT, CDR2 FQNNGV. V was shortened by 5 bases and J by 3 bases, with 4 bases between the two germline ends.

The V and J genes are TRBV28 and TRBJ1-2; 7 bases map to TRBD1. Germline values: CDR1 MDHEN, CDR2 SYDVKM. The CDR3 loop spans 15 amino acids. Unmatched junction bases numbered 10, after V lost 2 bases and J lost 7 bases. This chain's CDR3 is CASSLRPKQGSGYTF. The CDR3 region has the DNA TGTGCCAGCAGTTTACGCCCAAAACAGGGGTCTGGCTACACCTTC.

The V and J genes are TRBV5-1 and TRBJ1-1; 9 nucleotides agree with TRBD1. V was clipped by 0 bases and J by 4 bases; unmatched bases: 1. This CDR3 comprises 14 residues. Germline-derived CDR1 and CDR2 are SGHRS and YFSETQ. CDR3 bases: TGCGCCAGCAGCTTGGCACAGGGGGCCACTGAAGCTTTCTTT. Translation gives CASSLAQGATEAFF.

This clone was detected once. The V gene is TRBV9, the J gene TRBJ1-1, with D possibly matching TRBD1 (5 bases). Trimming took 3 bases from V and 6 from J, leaving 12 bases between them. Germline V gene lookup returns CDR1 SGDLS and CDR2 YYNGEE. The CDR3 has 13 amino acids. CDR3 loop: CASSGWGGAEAFF. The DNA for the CDR3 is TGTGCCAGCAGCGGCTGGGGGGGGGCTGAAGCTTTCTTT.

This clone occurred once. The chain couples TRBV5-1 to TRBJ2-5; 8 bases map to TRBD1. CDR3 size: 16 residues. CDR1 is SGHRS and CDR2 is YFSETQ in the germline V gene. With V trimmed by 4 bases and J by 5 bases, 13 bases remained unmatched. The CDR3 sequence: CASSPGDRSIMETQYF. CDR3 DNA: TGCGCCAGCAGCCCAGGGGACAGGAGTATAATGGAGACCCAGTACTTC.

The rearrangement links TRBV6-6 to TRBJ1-5; D gene unclear. The CDR3 covers 15 residues. Trimming stripped 3 bases from V and 7 bases from J, with 16 bases between. Germline CDR1 MNHNY, CDR2 SVGAGI (reference sequence). In DNA, the CDR3 is TGTGCCAGCAGTTATGGACCCGCGCGGGGACAGCCCCAGCATTTT. Translation: CASSYGPARGQPQHF.

This clone has just one count. CDR3 sequence: CASMGGFQETQYF. In DNA, the CDR3 is TGTGCCAGCATGGGGGGGTTTCAGGAGACCCAGTACTTC. This rearrangement joins TRBV28 to TRBJ2-5, with 7 positions matching TRBD2. This CDR3 region has 13 residues. The trim removed 7 bases at V and 5 bases at J, leaving 7 bases unmatched. The germline CDR1 and CDR2 sequences are MDHEN and SYDVKM. Using reference TRBV28 and TRBJ2-5 for the parts outside the CDR3, the full variable domain is DVKVTQSSRYLVKRTGEKVFLECVQDMDHENMFWYRQDPGLGLRLIYFSYDVKMKEKGDIPEGYSVSREKKERFSLILESASTNQTSMYLCASMGGFQETQYFGPGTRLLVL.

This sequence joins TRBV11-2 and TRBJ2-5; TRBD2 matches 10 bases. The germline CDR1 and CDR2 sequences are SGHAT and FQNNGV. The length of the CDR3 is 15 residues. V gave up 11 bases and J gave up 2 bases; unmatched junction bases: 11. The CDR3 loop is CASRLAGSGQETQYF. CDR3 bases: TGTGCCTCCAGACTAGCGGGTTCGGGGCAAGAGACCCAGTACTTC.

V usage is TRBV4-2 and J usage is TRBJ1-3; D gene unclear. The V gene lost 0 bases and the J gene lost 4 bases, with 7 bases spanning the gap. CDR1 and CDR2 (germline): LGHNA, YNFKEQ. CDR3 length: 14 residues. The CDR3 nucleotides are TGTGCCAGCAGCCAAGATTTAGCAGGAAACACCATATATTTT. This sequence encodes CASSQDLAGNTIYF.

V and J are TRBV6-1 and TRBJ1-3, with unresolved D. V lost 2 bases, J lost 11 bases, and 13 bases lay in between. This CDR3 comprises 13 residues. Germline lookup yields CDR1 MNHNS and CDR2 SASEGT. The CDR3 nucleotides are TGTGCCAGCAGTGAAAACTCGCGCTATGCCATATATTTT. Translation: CASSENSRYAIYF.

The CDR3 reads CASSPLSGNSYEQYF. DNA of the CDR3: TGTGCCAGCTCACCACTGAGCGGGAACTCCTACGAGCAGTACTTC. This chain connects TRBV18 to TRBJ2-7; TRBD2 agrees at 7 bases. Losses at the gene ends were 1 base for V and 0 bases for J; bases not matched to a gene: 3. Germline V gives CDR1 KGHSH, CDR2 LQKENI. The CDR3 loop spans 15 amino acids.

The chain employs TRBV18 and TRBJ2-7; D unclear. The CDR3 contains 14 residues. V was trimmed by 2 bases and J by 4 bases, leaving 12 bases between them. CDR1 and CDR2 from the germline V gene are KGHSH and LQKENI. The CDR3: CASSPNRVVYEQYF. For the CDR3, the DNA is TGTGCCAGCTCACCAAACCGGGTGGTGTACGAGCAGTACTTC.

The chain has TRBV19 and TRBJ1-5; a possible D gene is TRBD1 (6 bases). Germline V gives CDR1 LNHDA, CDR2 SQIVND (reference sequence). The V gene lost 6 bases and the J gene lost 3 bases, with 12 bases spanning the gap. The CDR3 sequence is 14 residues long. The CDR3 sequence is CASRPTGINQPQHF. In DNA, the CDR3 is TGTGCCAGTAGGCCTACAGGGATCAATCAGCCCCAGCATTTT.

The rearrangement uses TRBV5-1 and TRBJ2-5, with D perhaps matching TRBD2 (6 bases). From germline, CDR1 is SGHRS and CDR2 YFSETQ. This CDR3 is built from 13 residues. The germline V and J ends were trimmed by 4 bases and 4 bases, with 11 bases remaining between them. CDR3 residues: CASSEGLVETQYF. In nucleotides, the CDR3 is TGCGCCAGCAGCGAGGGACTCGTAGAGACCCAGTACTTC.

The chain carries TRBV6-1 and TRBJ2-2; D is perhaps TRBD2 (5 bases). CDR3 length equals 15 residues. The ends were cut back, 7 bases at V and 4 bases at J, with 16 bases in the middle. Per germline, CDR1 MNHNS and CDR2 SASEGT. The CDR3 reads CASTPLAEATGELFF. In DNA, the CDR3 is TGTGCCAGCACCCCCCTGGCGGAGGCCACCGGGGAGCTGTTTTTT.